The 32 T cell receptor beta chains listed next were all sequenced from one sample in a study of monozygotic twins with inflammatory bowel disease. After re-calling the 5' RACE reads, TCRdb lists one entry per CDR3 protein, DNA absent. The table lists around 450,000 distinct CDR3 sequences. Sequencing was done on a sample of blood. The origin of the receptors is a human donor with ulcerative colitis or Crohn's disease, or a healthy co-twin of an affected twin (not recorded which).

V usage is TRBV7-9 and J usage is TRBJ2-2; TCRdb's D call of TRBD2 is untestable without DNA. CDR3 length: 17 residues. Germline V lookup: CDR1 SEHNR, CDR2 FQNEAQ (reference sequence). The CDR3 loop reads CASSSLKALTNTGELFF.

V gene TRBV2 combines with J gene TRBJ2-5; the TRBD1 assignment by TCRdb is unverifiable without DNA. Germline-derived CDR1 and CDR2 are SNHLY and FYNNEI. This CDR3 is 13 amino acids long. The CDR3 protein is CASSAGGQETQYF.

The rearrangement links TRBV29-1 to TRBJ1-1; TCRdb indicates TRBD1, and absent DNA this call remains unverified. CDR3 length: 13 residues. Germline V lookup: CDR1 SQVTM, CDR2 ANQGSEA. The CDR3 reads CSAQMTVNTEAFF.

This chain's CDR3 is CASSLSAGEADTQYF. The V call is TRBV27, the J call TRBJ2-3; TCRdb returns TRBD1, unconfirmable since there is no DNA. The germline V gene encodes CDR1 MNHEY and CDR2 SMNVEV (reference sequence). The CDR3 runs 15 residues.

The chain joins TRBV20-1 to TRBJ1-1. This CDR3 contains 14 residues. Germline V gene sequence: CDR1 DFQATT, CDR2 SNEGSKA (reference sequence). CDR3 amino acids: CSAGTREGSTEAFF.

The CDR3 region is CASSTLAGVNEQFF. The chain combines TRBV9 with TRBJ2-1; TCRdb indicates TRBD2, and absent DNA this call remains unverified. Germline values: CDR1 SGDLS, CDR2 YYNGEE. The CDR3 sequence is 14 residues long.

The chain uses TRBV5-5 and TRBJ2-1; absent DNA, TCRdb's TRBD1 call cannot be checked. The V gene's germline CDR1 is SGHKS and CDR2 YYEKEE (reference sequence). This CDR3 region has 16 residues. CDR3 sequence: CASSDWTVSSYNEQFF.

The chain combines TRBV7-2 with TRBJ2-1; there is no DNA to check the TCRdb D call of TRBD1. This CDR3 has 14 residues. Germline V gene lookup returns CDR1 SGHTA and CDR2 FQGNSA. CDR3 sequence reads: CASSPQPQGGGQFF.

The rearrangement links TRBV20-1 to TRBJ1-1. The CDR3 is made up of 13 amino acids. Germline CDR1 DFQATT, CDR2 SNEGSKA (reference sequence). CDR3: CSAREPISETAFF.

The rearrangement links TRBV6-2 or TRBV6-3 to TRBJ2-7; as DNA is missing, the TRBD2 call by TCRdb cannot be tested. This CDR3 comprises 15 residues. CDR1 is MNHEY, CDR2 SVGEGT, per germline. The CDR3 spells CASRHGLAGKYEQYF.

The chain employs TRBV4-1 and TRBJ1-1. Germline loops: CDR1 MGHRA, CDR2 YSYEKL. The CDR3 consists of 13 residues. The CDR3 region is CASSQIEGAEAFF.

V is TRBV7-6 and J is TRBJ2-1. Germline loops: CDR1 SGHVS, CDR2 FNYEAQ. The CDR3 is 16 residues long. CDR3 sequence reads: CASSLVWSESYNEQFF.

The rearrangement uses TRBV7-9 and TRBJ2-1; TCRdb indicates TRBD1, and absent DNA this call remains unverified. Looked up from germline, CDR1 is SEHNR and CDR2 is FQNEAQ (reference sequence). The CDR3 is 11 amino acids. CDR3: CASSPGFEQFF.

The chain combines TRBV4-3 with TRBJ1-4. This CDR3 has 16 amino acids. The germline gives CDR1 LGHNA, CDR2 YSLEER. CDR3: CASSQDYPGGNEKLFF.

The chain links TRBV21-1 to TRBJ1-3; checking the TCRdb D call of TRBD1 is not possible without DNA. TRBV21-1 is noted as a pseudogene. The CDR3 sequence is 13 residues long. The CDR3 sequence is CASRRGRGNTIYF.

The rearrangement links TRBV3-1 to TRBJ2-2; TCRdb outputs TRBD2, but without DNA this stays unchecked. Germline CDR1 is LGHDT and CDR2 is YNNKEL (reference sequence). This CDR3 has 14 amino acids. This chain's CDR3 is CACSHSGRAGELFF.

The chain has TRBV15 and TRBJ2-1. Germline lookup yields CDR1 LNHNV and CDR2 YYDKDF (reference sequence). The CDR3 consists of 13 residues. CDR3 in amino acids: CATSRGLVDEQFF.

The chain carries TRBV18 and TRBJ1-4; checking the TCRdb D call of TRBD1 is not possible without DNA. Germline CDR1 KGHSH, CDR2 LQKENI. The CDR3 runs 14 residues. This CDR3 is CASGRDRRNEKLFF.

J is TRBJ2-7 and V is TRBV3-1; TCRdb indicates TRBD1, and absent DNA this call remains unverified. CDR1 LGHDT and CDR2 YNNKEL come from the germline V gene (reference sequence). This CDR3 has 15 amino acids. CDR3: CASSPNPGHNYEQYF.

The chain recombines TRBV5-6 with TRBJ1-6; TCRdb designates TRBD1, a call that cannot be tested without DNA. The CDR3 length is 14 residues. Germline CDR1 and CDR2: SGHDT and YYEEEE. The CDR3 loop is CASSLGQANSPLHF.

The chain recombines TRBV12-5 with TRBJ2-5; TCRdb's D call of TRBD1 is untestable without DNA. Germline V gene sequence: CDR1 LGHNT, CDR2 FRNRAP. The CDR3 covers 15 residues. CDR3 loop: CASGEWTGRVETQYF.

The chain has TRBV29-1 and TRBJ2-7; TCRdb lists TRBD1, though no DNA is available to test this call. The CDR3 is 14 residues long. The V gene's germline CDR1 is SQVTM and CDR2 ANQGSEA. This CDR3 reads CSVGRRTGAYEQYF.

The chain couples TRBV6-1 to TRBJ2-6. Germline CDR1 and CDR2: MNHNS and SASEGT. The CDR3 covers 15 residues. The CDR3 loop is CASSLSLGGANVLTF.

The chain's CDR3 is CASRGGRVGNTEAFF. J is TRBJ1-1 and V is TRBV6-1; the D call from TCRdb, TRBD1, cannot be confirmed without DNA. Germline loops: CDR1 MNHNS, CDR2 SASEGT. CDR3 length equals 15 residues.

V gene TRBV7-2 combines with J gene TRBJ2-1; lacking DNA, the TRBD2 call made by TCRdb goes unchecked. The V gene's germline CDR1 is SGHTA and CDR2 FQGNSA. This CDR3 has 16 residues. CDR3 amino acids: CASNLDSGRSSNEQFF.

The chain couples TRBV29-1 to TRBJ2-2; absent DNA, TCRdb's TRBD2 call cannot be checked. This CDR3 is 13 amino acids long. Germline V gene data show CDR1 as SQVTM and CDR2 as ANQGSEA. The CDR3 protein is CSVRLLNTGELFF.

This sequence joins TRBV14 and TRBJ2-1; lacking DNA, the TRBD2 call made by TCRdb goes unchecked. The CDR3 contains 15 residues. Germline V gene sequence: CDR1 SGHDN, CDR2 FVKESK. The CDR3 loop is CASSPLTSGITREFF. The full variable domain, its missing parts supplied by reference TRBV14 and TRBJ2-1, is EAGVTQFPSHSVIEKGQTVTLRCDPISGHDNLYWYRRVMGKEIKFLLHFVKESKQDESGMPNNRFLAERTGGTYSTLKVQPAELEDSGVYFCASSPLTSGITREFFGPGTRLTVL.

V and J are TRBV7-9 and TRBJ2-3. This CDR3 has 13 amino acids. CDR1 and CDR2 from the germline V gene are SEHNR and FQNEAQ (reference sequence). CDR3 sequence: CASSLTLEDTQYF. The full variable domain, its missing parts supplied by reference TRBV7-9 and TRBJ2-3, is DTGVSQNPRHKITKRGQNVTFRCDPISEHNRLYWYRQTLGQGPEFLTYFQNEAQLEKSRLLSDRFSAERPKGSFSTLEIQRTEQGDSAMYLCASSLTLEDTQYFGPGTRLTVL.

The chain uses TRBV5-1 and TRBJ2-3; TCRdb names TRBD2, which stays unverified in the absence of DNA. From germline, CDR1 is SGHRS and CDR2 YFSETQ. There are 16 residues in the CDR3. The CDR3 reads CASSLVLAGGADTQYF.

The CDR3: CATSRERTSGELFF. The chain links TRBV15 to TRBJ2-2. CDR1 and CDR2 from the germline V gene are LNHNV and YYDKDF (reference sequence). The CDR3 sequence is 14 residues long.

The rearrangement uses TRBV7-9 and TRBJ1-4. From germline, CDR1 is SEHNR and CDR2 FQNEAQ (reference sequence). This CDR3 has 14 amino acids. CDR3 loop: CASSLRQINEKLFF.

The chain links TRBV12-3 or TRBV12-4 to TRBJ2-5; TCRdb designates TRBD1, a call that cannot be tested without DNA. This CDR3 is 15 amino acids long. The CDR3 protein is CASSSSQGREKTQYF.